The entry below describes one T cell receptor beta chain. Its antigen is undetermined. This sample stems from a study of a mutant IDH1 vaccine in newly diagnosed glioma. Study-level background: The earlier regimen, radiotherapy, temozolomide, or both, was most often both. Held at week 35, visit V12 was the safety follow-up, and visit V13 followed at week 47.

The data were produced by immunoSEQ multiplex PCR, yet TCRdb's version contains in-frame clones alone and is incomplete. The sample records about 32,000 clones, around 84% being singletons. The time point is: week 35, safety follow-up. Doses comprised 300 ug of mutant IDH1 20-mer peptide each, plus topical imiquimod. Notes on the study in general: A vaccine-induced immune response developed in 93.3% of the patients.

Germline V gene lookup returns CDR1 MNHEY and CDR2 SVGAGI. The germline V and J ends were trimmed by 2 bases and 3 bases, with 13 bases remaining between them. The CDR3 loop spans 15 amino acids. The material sequenced was PBMCs, taken from a glioma patient whose treatment included an IDH1 peptide vaccine. The TCR comes from a woman younger than 30 with glioma. The V gene is TRBV6-5, the J gene TRBJ1-2; D is unclear. CDR3 sequence: CASSYGGTSHYGYTF. Written as DNA, the CDR3 is TGTGCCAGCAGTTACGGAGGAACGTCCCACTATGGCTACACCTTC.